The 27 T cell receptor beta chains reported below all come from one sample, sequenced in a study of T cells in Graves' hyperthyroidism and ophthalmopathy. There were TCR beta CDR3 regions amplified from RNA transcripts. TCR CDR3 underwent first-round RT-PCR with the HTBI primer set. TCRdb used MiXCR to reprocess the multiplex PCR reads, holding one entry per CDR3 protein. The sample has 250,000 to 300,000 distinct CDR3 sequences, roughly 13% seen once. Sequenced material: blood. The receptors were sampled from a woman between 40 and 55 years old with Graves' hyperthyroidism.

Many counts were recorded for this clonotype. V is TRBV3-1 and J is TRBJ1-1; tentatively, D is TRBD1 (6 bases). Germline V CDR1 and CDR2: LGHDT, YNNKEL (reference sequence). The CDR3 is 14 residues long. V was trimmed by 4 bases and J by 0 bases, leaving 9 bases between them. CDR3 nucleotide sequence: TGTGCCAGCAGCCGGACAGCTATGAACACTGAAGCTTTCTTT. It translates to CASSRTAMNTEAFF.

In its sample, this clonotype was seen once. Given a much more abundant clone one base away, this may be a read error. The rearrangement uses TRBV13 and TRBJ1-6; D unresolved. This CDR3 has 16 residues. Trimming removed 5 bases at V and 8 bases at J, with 19 bases between. Germline V CDR1 and CDR2: PRHDT, FYEKMQ (reference sequence). This chain's CDR3 is CASSADTGSKDSPLHF. CDR3 in DNA: TGTGCCAGCAGCGCAGATACGGGTTCTAAGGATTCACCCCTCCACTTT.

The rearrangement links TRBV9 to TRBJ2-3; a possible D gene is TRBD2 (5 bases). V dropped 0 bases and J dropped 0 bases, with 11 bases sitting between them. The CDR3 loop spans 16 amino acids. In germline, CDR1 is SGDLS, CDR2 YYNGEE. The CDR3 nucleotides read TGTGCCAGCAGCGTAGAGATGAGGGTCAGCACAGATACGCAGTATTTT. It encodes CASSVEMRVSTDTQYF.

This clonotype was recorded at least ten times. The chain carries TRBV12-5 and TRBJ1-1; 10 bases match TRBD1. V shed 0 bases, J shed 6 bases, and the junction held 4 bases outside the gene matches. This CDR3 is 15 amino acids long. Germline V lookup: CDR1 LGHNT, CDR2 FRNRAP. The CDR3 loop is CASGLVGTGAPEAFF. The CDR3 nucleotides are TGTGCTAGTGGTTTGGTCGGGACAGGGGCACCTGAAGCTTTCTTT.

This clonotype has a handful of counts. J is TRBJ1-1 and V is TRBV24-1; D is ambiguous. Trimming pared 6 bases from V and 0 bases from J, leaving 10 bases between. The germline V gene encodes CDR1 KGHDR and CDR2 SFDVKD. The CDR3 spans 14 residues. Here the CDR3 reads CATSRTAMNTEAFF. The CDR3 DNA reads as TGTGCCACCAGTCGGACGGCCATGAACACTGAAGCTTTCTTT.

This clonotype was seen many times. The rearrangement links TRBV2 to TRBJ1-1; unclear D gene. This CDR3 is built from 12 residues. V lost 11 bases and J lost 1, with 11 bases in between. The germline V gene encodes CDR1 SNHLY and CDR2 FYNNEI. In nucleotides, the CDR3 is TGTGCCGGAAGTGTGGGGAACACTGAAGCTTTCTTT. It codes for CAGSVGNTEAFF.

The rearrangement joins TRBV29-1 to TRBJ2-7; 7 nucleotides align to TRBD1. The CDR3 has 14 residues. Germline V gene data show CDR1 as SQVTM and CDR2 as ANQGSEA. Trimming removed 5 bases from V and 0 bases from J; junction bases left unmatched: 7. CDR3: CSVSLTGTSYEQYF. DNA of the CDR3: TGCAGCGTTTCCCTGACAGGGACCTCCTACGAGCAGTACTTC.

The table lists this clonotype with a few counts. The chain couples TRBV4-1 to TRBJ1-1, with TRBD1 matching over 11 bases. The germline V gene has CDR1 MGHRA and CDR2 YSYEKL. With V trimmed by 4 bases and J by 4 bases, 5 bases remained unmatched. This CDR3 has 15 residues. The CDR3 is CASSRSGQGATEAFF. DNA of the CDR3: TGCGCCAGCAGCCGGAGTGGACAGGGGGCCACTGAAGCTTTCTTT.

This clonotype was counted ten times or more. The CDR3 reads CASSRSATAENIQYF. CDR3 nucleotide sequence: TGTGCCAGCAGCCGCAGTGCGACAGCGGAAAACATTCAGTACTTC. This chain links TRBV2 with TRBJ2-4; D possibly matches TRBD1 or TRBD2 (5 bases each). Between the trimmed V and J ends, which lost 6 bases and 5 bases, there was a span of 17 bases. The length of the CDR3 is 15 residues. Germline assignment: CDR1 SNHLY and CDR2 FYNNEI.

As to this clonotype: A read error is possible here, since a much larger clone lies one base away. This CDR3 reads CASSWAEHTEAFF. CDR3 in DNA: TGTGCCAGCAGTTGGGCAGAGCACACTGAAGCTTTCTTT. The chain recombines TRBV7-9 with TRBJ1-1; D not resolved. This CDR3 region has 13 residues. Trimming removed 6 bases from V and 3 bases from J, with 11 bases in between. The germline gives CDR1 SEHNR, CDR2 FQNEAQ (reference sequence).

The table lists this clonotype with many counts. This chain joins TRBV19 and TRBJ1-2; D is unresolved. With 10 bases removed from V and 4 bases from J, the gap between germline ends came to 16 bases. Germline V gives CDR1 LNHDA, CDR2 SQIVND (reference sequence). This CDR3 spans 13 amino acids. CDR3 region: CATNPGPFYGYTF. CDR3 bases: TGTGCCACAAACCCGGGCCCCTTCTATGGCTACACCTTC.

This clonotype has only a few counts. This chain uses TRBV6-1 with TRBJ2-3, with TRBD1 matching 8 bases. The CDR3 has 13 amino acids. The germline CDR1 and CDR2 sequences are MNHNS and SASEGT. V was clipped by 8 bases and J by 3 bases; unmatched bases: 4. The CDR3 loop is CASWRQGTDTQYF. The DNA for the CDR3 is TGTGCCAGCTGGAGACAGGGGACAGATACGCAGTATTTT.

This clonotype was seen at least ten times. The chain has TRBV7-6 and TRBJ1-1; D is perhaps TRBD1 (6 bases). Trimming left V 5 bases short and J 2 bases short, with 12 bases between. The germline gives CDR1 SGHVS, CDR2 FNYEAQ. The CDR3 extends over 14 amino acids. In DNA, the CDR3 is TGTGCCAGCAGCCAAAAGACAGGTAACACTGAAGCTTTCTTT. This sequence encodes CASSQKTGNTEAFF. The full variable domain, completed using reference TRBV7-6 and TRBJ1-1, is GAGVSQSPRYKVTKRGQDVALRCDPISGHVSLYWYRQALGQGPEFLTYFNYEAQQDKSGLPNDRFSAERPEGSISTLTIQRTEQRDSAMYRCASSQKTGNTEAFFGQGTRLTVV.

This clonotype was seen many times. The chain combines TRBV2 with TRBJ2-1, with D perhaps assigned TRBD1 or TRBD2 (5 bases each). V dropped 5 bases and J dropped 11 bases, with 10 bases sitting between them. CDR1 and CDR2 (germline): SNHLY, FYNNEI. CDR3 size: 11 residues. CDR3 region: CASSRRDQQFF. In DNA, the CDR3 is TGTGCCAGCAGTCGCCGGGACCAGCAGTTCTTC.

This clonotype was seen many times. The chain uses TRBV7-2 and TRBJ2-3; perhaps TRBD2 as D (6 bases). This CDR3 contains 15 residues. The germline V gene encodes CDR1 SGHTA and CDR2 FQGNSA. V was clipped by 3 bases and J by 3 bases, with 13 bases between them. CDR3 residues: CASSLDGSGTDTQYF. In nucleotides, the CDR3 is TGTGCCAGCAGCTTGGACGGGAGCGGTACAGATACGCAGTATTTT.

This clonotype has ten or more counts. V gene TRBV3-1 combines with J gene TRBJ2-1; D is possibly TRBD1 or TRBD2 (6 bases each). The CDR3 consists of 14 residues. With 3 bases removed from V and 9 bases from J, the gap between germline ends came to 15 bases. The germline gives CDR1 LGHDT, CDR2 YNNKEL (reference sequence). The CDR3 sequence is CASSHSSGRGEQFF. For the CDR3, the DNA is TGTGCCAGCAGCCATAGTAGCGGCAGGGGTGAGCAGTTCTTC.

This clonotype was detected ten times or more. The V call is TRBV19, the J call TRBJ1-1; 11 bases are shared with TRBD1. This CDR3 contains 14 residues. Looked up from germline, CDR1 is LNHDA and CDR2 is SQIVND (reference sequence). The junction had 2 bases not matched to a gene; V was cut back by 5 bases and J by 3 bases. The CDR3 bases are TGTGCCAGTAGTGGGACAGGGGGTTACACTGAAGCTTTCTTT. Residues: CASSGTGGYTEAFF.

There are many counts of this clonotype. The genes are TRBV12-3 or TRBV12-4 and TRBJ2-7; 7 bases line up with TRBD1. Trimming at V came to 3 bases and at J to 4 bases, leaving 3 bases not matched to a gene. This CDR3 has 13 residues. The CDR3 coding sequence is TGTGCCAGCAGTTTTAGGGACAGATACGAGCAGTACTTC. This translates into CASSFRDRYEQYF.

The sample holds a few counts of this clonotype. V gene TRBV7-9 combines with J gene TRBJ2-2, with D perhaps matching TRBD1 or TRBD2 (5 bases each). The germline gives CDR1 SEHNR, CDR2 FQNEAQ (reference sequence). With 5 bases removed from V and 0 bases from J, the gap between germline ends came to 13 bases. The CDR3 loop spans 16 amino acids. The CDR3 coding sequence is TGTGCCAGCAGCCTCCCCGGGGCCACGAACACCGGGGAGCTGTTTTTT. This gives the protein CASSLPGATNTGELFF.

This clonotype has just a few counts. The V and J genes are TRBV30 and TRBJ2-6, with D uncertain. The CDR3 runs to 13 residues. The germline V gene has CDR1 GTSNPN and CDR2 SVGIG (reference sequence). The V and J ends lost 6 bases and 0 bases respectively, with 6 bases between them. CDR3 coding DNA: TGTGCCTGTTCGATCTCTGGGGCCAACGTCCTGACTTTC. Translated, it gives CACSISGANVLTF.

This clonotype occurred many times. V gene TRBV5-1 combines with J gene TRBJ2-3, with 10 bases that match TRBD2. J gave up 6 bases and V 2 bases, and 9 bases lay outside the gene matches. The CDR3 consists of 16 residues. CDR1 and CDR2 (germline): SGHRS, YFSETQ. CDR3 region: CASSFASGSPGDTQYF. In DNA form, the CDR3 reads TGCGCCAGCAGCTTCGCTAGCGGGAGCCCCGGGGATACGCAGTATTTT.

This rearrangement joins TRBV20-1 to TRBJ1-5; TRBD1 matches at 8 bases. V lost 6 bases to trimming and J lost 7 bases; unmatched junction nucleotides: 8. CDR1 DFQATT and CDR2 SNEGSKA come from the germline V gene (reference sequence). There are 13 residues in the CDR3. The CDR3 sequence is CSAQQGAGQPQHF. CDR3 coding DNA: TGCAGTGCACAGCAGGGGGCTGGCCAGCCCCAGCATTTT.

V and J are TRBV5-1 and TRBJ1-1, with no clear D. CDR1 and CDR2 (germline): SGHRS, YFSETQ. This CDR3 is 14 amino acids long. Trimming stripped 4 bases from V and 3 bases from J, with 13 bases between. CDR3 loop: CASSRGYTYTEAFF. The CDR3 bases are TGCGCCAGCAGCCGAGGATACACCTACACTGAAGCTTTCTTT.

This clonotype was observed a handful of times. V gene TRBV5-5 combines with J gene TRBJ1-2, with 8 bases lining up with TRBD1. The CDR3 is 14 residues long. In germline, CDR1 is SGHKS, CDR2 YYEKEE (reference sequence). J lost 5 bases, V lost 0 bases, and 3 bases had no gene match. CDR3 coding DNA: TGTGCCAGCAGCTTGGCGGGACAGGCATATGGCTACACCTTC. This sequence encodes CASSLAGQAYGYTF.

The chain employs TRBV6-1 and TRBJ2-5, with D perhaps TRBD2 (6 bases). The CDR3 is 17 amino acids. Germline V gene lookup returns CDR1 MNHNS and CDR2 SASEGT. V was pared by 7 bases and J by 2 bases, with 23 bases between. The CDR3: CASNPPLYSGGQETQYF. CDR3 DNA sequence: TGTGCCAGCAACCCCCCCCTTTACTCCGGGGGACAAGAGACCCAGTACTTC.

This clonotype was recorded at least ten times. The J gene is TRBJ2-1, the V gene TRBV2; TRBD2 matches 11 bases. The CDR3 runs 17 residues. Germline loops: CDR1 SNHLY, CDR2 FYNNEI. V gave up 2 bases and J gave up 8 bases; unmatched junction bases: 11. The CDR3: CASSELGTSGFRDEQFF. CDR3 sequence (DNA): TGTGCCAGCAGTGAATTGGGGACTAGCGGCTTTAGGGATGAGCAGTTCTTC.

This clonotype was seen repeatedly, ten times or more. The chain combines TRBV10-3 with TRBJ1-1, with 7 bases lining up with TRBD1. Germline-derived CDR1 and CDR2 are ENHRY and SYGVKD. The CDR3 has 14 amino acids. Trimming cost V 2 bases and J 4 bases; bases outside gene matches: 4. The CDR3 spells CAISEQGGITEAFF. The CDR3, as DNA: TGTGCCATCAGTGAGCAGGGGGGAATCACTGAAGCTTTCTTT.